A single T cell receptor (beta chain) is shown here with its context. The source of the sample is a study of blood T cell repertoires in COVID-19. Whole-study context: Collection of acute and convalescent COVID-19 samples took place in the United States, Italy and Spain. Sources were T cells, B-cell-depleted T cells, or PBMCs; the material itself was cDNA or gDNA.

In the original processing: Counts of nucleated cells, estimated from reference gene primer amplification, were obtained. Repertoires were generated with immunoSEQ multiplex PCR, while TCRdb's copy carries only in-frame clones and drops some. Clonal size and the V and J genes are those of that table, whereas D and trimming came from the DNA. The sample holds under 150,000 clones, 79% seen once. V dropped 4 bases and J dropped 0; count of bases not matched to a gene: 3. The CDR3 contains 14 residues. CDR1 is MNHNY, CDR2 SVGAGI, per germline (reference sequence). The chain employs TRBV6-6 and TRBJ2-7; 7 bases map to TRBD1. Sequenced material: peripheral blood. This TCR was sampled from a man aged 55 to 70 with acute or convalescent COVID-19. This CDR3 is CASSSRDSSYEQYF. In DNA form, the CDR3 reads TGTGCCAGCAGTTCTAGGGACAGCTCCTACGAGCAGTACTTC.